Only a few counts were recorded for the clone carrying this T cell receptor (beta chain). What it binds is not known. A much larger clone is a single base away; this may be a read error. The data belong to a study of prognosis after radiotherapy for stage I lung cancer. Study-wide context: Patient ages ran from about 53 to 95, with a median of approximately 73 years, and the group had over ten men and over 5 women. General observations from the study: After stereotactic body radiation therapy, median unique TCR clones were about 7,200, down from around 10,000.

Deletions cut 8 bases from V and 1 base from J, with 6 bases between. The CDR3 length is 12 residues. The germline V gene encodes CDR1 MDHEN and CDR2 SYDVKM. Genomic DNA was subjected to two-round multiplex PCR for amplification of TCR beta CDR3. The first PCR round targeted every TRBV and TRBJ gene with specific primers. From the multiplex PCR reads, TCRdb called clonotypes with MiXCR, one entry per CDR3 protein. The sample has 9,500 to 14,000 distinct CDR3 sequences; 35% are singletons. The chain uses TRBV28 and TRBJ1-5; D is ambiguous. This clonotype was obtained from a donor over 45 with non-small cell lung cancer. The source material was PBMCs, sampled before or after stereotactic body radiation therapy (not recorded which). CDR3 sequence (DNA): TGTGCCAGCTCCAGGAGCAATCAGCCCCAGCATTTT. It translates to CASSRSNQPQHF.